The 24 T cell receptor beta chains below were found in one sample sequenced in a study of cytomegalovirus exposure and HLA in healthy donors. The PCR was carried out with 60 Vbeta primers and 13 Jbeta primers. The method was immunoSEQ multiplex PCR; TCRdb's version includes in-frame clones alone and lacks a portion of them. The profile covers 110,000 to 150,000 clones, with roughly 80% appearing a single time and 1.2% taken by the ten largest. Sequencing input: PBMCs. These receptors came from a female donor in good health and CMV-seronegative.

The V call is TRBV19, the J call TRBJ2-1; 11 nucleotides agree with TRBD1. This CDR3 has 17 amino acids. The ends lost 6 bases at V and 1 base at J; junction bases unmatched: 8. Per germline, CDR1 LNHDA and CDR2 SQIVND (reference sequence). CDR3 loop: CASRDSGTGGSYNEQFF. CDR3 nucleotides: TGTGCCAGTAGGGATTCCGGGACAGGGGGGTCCTACAATGAGCAGTTCTTC. The full variable domain, completed using reference TRBV19 and TRBJ2-1, is DGGITQSPKYLFRKEGQNVTLSCEQNLNHDAMYWYRQDPGQGLRLIYYSQIVNDFQKGDIAEGYSVSREKKESFPLTVTSAQKNPTAFYLCASRDSGTGGSYNEQFFGPGTRLTVL.

In DNA, the CDR3 is TGTGCCAGCAGCTTCCCCGGGACAGGGACAAACTACGAGCAGTACTTC. It codes for CASSFPGTGTNYEQYF. The rearrangement joins TRBV7-9 to TRBJ2-5; 9 bases agree with TRBD1. The J call is doubtful: the DNA matches TRBJ2-7 better. Looked up from germline, CDR1 is SEHNR and CDR2 is FQNEAQ (reference sequence). The CDR3 loop spans 16 amino acids.

The V gene is TRBV18, the J gene TRBJ2-1; possible D gene TRBD2, 6 bases. Per the germline V gene, CDR1 is KGHSH and CDR2 is LQKENI. CDR3 length equals 15 residues. With 2 bases removed from V and 5 bases from J, the gap between germline ends came to 13 bases. The CDR3 reads CASSPEAGQDNEQFF. The CDR3 nucleotides are TGTGCCAGCTCACCAGAAGCGGGCCAGGACAATGAGCAGTTCTTC.

The rearrangement joins TRBV13 to TRBJ1-2; 8 bases are shared with TRBD1. Trimming removed 1 base from V and 4 bases from J; junction bases left unmatched: 11. Germline CDR1 and CDR2: PRHDT and FYEKMQ (reference sequence). This CDR3 has 17 amino acids. CDR3 in DNA: TGTGCCAGCAGCTTAGCGGACAAGACAGGGGTTGCCTATGGCTACACCTTC. It specifies CASSLADKTGVAYGYTF.

This clone appeared a few times. This chain joins TRBV27 and TRBJ2-3; no clear D gene. The CDR3 is made up of 13 amino acids. From germline, CDR1 is MNHEY and CDR2 SMNVEV (reference sequence). The V end lost 2 bases, the J end lost 1 base, and 4 bases lay between the germline ends. The CDR3 coding sequence is TGTGCCAGCAGTTTAACAGGCACAGATACGCAGTATTTT. The encoded protein is CASSLTGTDTQYF.

This rearrangement joins TRBV29-1 to TRBJ2-5; TRBD2 aligns across 9 bases. CDR1 SQVTM and CDR2 ANQGSEA come from the germline V gene. The CDR3 is made up of 14 amino acids. Losses at the gene ends were 2 bases for V and 3 bases for J; bases not matched to a gene: 4. CDR3 in DNA: TGCAGCGTTGAACCGACTAGCGGAGAAGAGACCCAGTACTTC. It translates to CSVEPTSGEETQYF.

This clone occurred a few times. The rearrangement links TRBV30 to TRBJ2-5; D possibly corresponds to TRBD2 (6 bases). Judging by the DNA end, TRBJ2-7 fits better; the J call may be wrong. The CDR3 runs to 14 residues. Per the germline V gene, CDR1 is GTSNPN and CDR2 is SVGIG (reference sequence). The CDR3 coding sequence is TGTGCCTGGAGTCTAGGAGGGCTCGTCAGCGAGCAGTACTTC. It yields the protein CAWSLGGLVSEQYF.

This clone has a single count. The gene calls are TRBV13 and TRBJ2-1; TRBD2 matches 7 bases. Trimming cost V 5 bases and J 10 bases; bases outside gene matches: 20. Germline-derived CDR1 and CDR2 are PRHDT and FYEKMQ (reference sequence). This CDR3 is built from 17 residues. The CDR3 nucleotides read TGTGCCAGCAGCCCCGGGGTAGCGGACCCCCGGGGGGAGGAGCAGTTCTTC. Amino acid sequence: CASSPGVADPRGEEQFF.

This chain joins TRBV4-1 and TRBJ2-1, with D unclear. CDR3 length: 17 residues. V shed 0 bases and J shed 0 bases, with 12 bases lying between them. The germline gives CDR1 MGHRA, CDR2 YSYEKL. In DNA form, the CDR3 reads TGCGCCAGCAGCCAAGACGCGACTCAGAGCTCCTACAATGAGCAGTTCTTC. The encoded protein is CASSQDATQSSYNEQFF.

The J gene is TRBJ2-7, the V gene TRBV4-1; D is perhaps TRBD2 (6 bases). The CDR3 is 15 amino acids. Germline-derived CDR1 and CDR2 are MGHRA and YSYEKL. Trimming removed 3 bases at V and 3 bases at J, with 15 bases between. CDR3 loop: CASSQGGGSLYEQYF. As DNA, the CDR3 is TGCGCCAGCAGCCAGGGGGGAGGCAGTCTCTACGAGCAGTACTTC.

This chain links TRBV19 with TRBJ2-7; TRBD2 is a possible D gene (6 bases). CDR3 size: 13 residues. Trimming took 8 bases from V and 0 from J, leaving 11 bases between them. CDR1 LNHDA and CDR2 SQIVND come from the germline V gene (reference sequence). CDR3 DNA: TGTGCCAGTGGAGGGATTCCCTCCTACGAGCAGTACTTC. Its translation is CASGGIPSYEQYF.

In this sample, this clone turned up a few times. This rearrangement joins TRBV11-2 to TRBJ2-2; D is possibly TRBD2 (6 bases). This CDR3 has 16 residues. V was trimmed by 7 bases and J by 4 bases, leaving 19 bases between them. Per germline, CDR1 SGHAT and CDR2 FQNNGV. CDR3: CASNDLPGLFTGELFF. CDR3 bases: TGTGCCAGCAACGATTTACCGGGACTTTTCACCGGGGAGCTGTTTTTT.

The chain employs TRBV5-1 and TRBJ2-2; TRBD2 is a possible D gene (5 bases). The CDR3 sequence is 15 residues long. From germline, CDR1 is SGHRS and CDR2 YFSETQ. Between the trimmed V and J ends, which lost 1 base and 3 bases, there was a span of 10 bases. As DNA, the CDR3 is TGCGCCAGCAGCTTGACTAGTGGGGACACCGGGGAGCTGTTTTTT. Translated, it gives CASSLTSGDTGELFF.

The chain carries TRBV5-1 and TRBJ1-2; D unclear. The germline V gene has CDR1 SGHRS and CDR2 YFSETQ. Trimming took off 4 bases at V and 3 bases at J, with 16 bases between the two ends. This CDR3 comprises 15 residues. Here the CDR3 reads CASSDPLEGDYGYTF. Written as DNA, the CDR3 is TGCGCCAGCAGCGACCCGTTAGAGGGAGACTATGGCTACACCTTC.

V is TRBV5-1 and J is TRBJ2-5, with unresolved D. V lost 2 bases and J lost 2, with 7 bases in between. The length of the CDR3 is 13 residues. The germline V gene encodes CDR1 SGHRS and CDR2 YFSETQ. The CDR3 DNA follows: TGCGCCAGCAGCTTAGACTTACAAGAGACCCAGTACTTC. Amino acid sequence: CASSLDLQETQYF.

This clone has only a few counts. The V and J genes are TRBV9 and TRBJ2-5, with TRBD2 matching 11 bases. After removal of 0 bases from V and 4 bases from J, the junction contained 8 bases not matched to a gene. CDR1 SGDLS and CDR2 YYNGEE come from the germline V gene. This CDR3 spans 17 amino acids. This CDR3 reads CASSVEASGRYRETQYF. In DNA form, the CDR3 reads TGTGCCAGCAGCGTAGAGGCTAGCGGGAGGTATAGAGAGACCCAGTACTTC.

The V call is TRBV7-6, the J call TRBJ2-1; TRBD2 agrees at 8 bases. Looked up from germline, CDR1 is SGHVS and CDR2 is FNYEAQ. With 5 bases clipped from V and 0 bases from J, the junction kept 9 bases outside the gene matches. CDR3 length: 17 amino acids. The CDR3 sequence: CASSPRERGSSYNEQFF. DNA for the CDR3: TGTGCCAGCAGCCCTAGGGAGCGGGGGAGCTCCTACAATGAGCAGTTCTTC.

This clone was counted a few times. The chain combines TRBV6-5 with TRBJ2-7; 10 bases line up with TRBD2. The trim removed 4 bases at V and 2 bases at J, leaving 5 bases unmatched. The CDR3 covers 15 residues. Per germline, CDR1 MNHEY and CDR2 SVGAGI. CDR3 residues: CASSSGLAVAYEQYF. In DNA, the CDR3 is TGTGCCAGCAGTTCCGGACTAGCGGTGGCCTACGAGCAGTACTTC.

The DNA for the CDR3 is TGTGCCAGCTCACCACGTGACAGATCCTACGAGCAGTACTTC. Translating gives CASSPRDRSYEQYF. The chain employs TRBV18 and TRBJ2-7; weak D call: TRBD1 (5 bases). The germline CDR1 and CDR2 sequences are KGHSH and LQKENI. V was cut by 1 base and J by 1 base, with 8 bases left in between. The CDR3 loop spans 14 amino acids. Together with reference TRBV18 and TRBJ2-7, the CDR3 gives the full variable domain: NAGVMQNPRHLVRRRGQEARLRCSPMKGHSHVYWYRQLPEEGLKFMVYLQKENIIDESGMPKERFSAEFPKEGPSILRIQQVVRGDSAAYFCASSPRDRSYEQYFGPGTRLTVT.

The chain recombines TRBV7-8 with TRBJ1-1, with 9 bases lining up with TRBD1. The CDR3 spans 14 residues. Germline V gene data show CDR1 as SGHVS and CDR2 as FQNEAQ. V shed 5 bases, J shed 7 bases, and the junction held 8 bases outside the gene matches. The CDR3 DNA sequence: TGTGCCAGCAGCCCTCGGACAGGGGATTTTGAAGCTTTCTTT. Its protein product is CASSPRTGDFEAFF.

The rearrangement uses TRBV27 and TRBJ2-2, with TRBD2 matching 7 bases. Germline V lookup: CDR1 MNHEY, CDR2 SMNVEV (reference sequence). The CDR3 length is 15 residues. The junction had 8 bases not matched to a gene; V was cut back by 3 bases and J by 7 bases. The CDR3 DNA sequence: TGTGCCAGCAGTTTTAGGCGGGAGTGGGGCGGGGAGCTGTTTTTT. Its translation: CASSFRREWGGELFF.

The rearrangement joins TRBV6-6 to TRBJ2-7; 9 bases align to TRBD1. Germline V CDR1 and CDR2: MNHNY, SVGAGI (reference sequence). V shed 7 bases and J 2 bases; nucleotides not matched to a gene: 9. The CDR3 length is 15 residues. The DNA for the CDR3 is TGTGCCAGCAACCAGGCGGGACAGGGTACCTACGAGCAGTACTTC. It translates to CASNQAGQGTYEQYF.

CDR3 DNA: TGTGCCAGCAGTGAAGAACAGGGGCCCTACGAGCAGTACTTC. Encoded protein: CASSEEQGPYEQYF. The chain is built from TRBV6-1 and TRBJ2-7, with 7 bases fitting TRBD1. Germline CDR1 reads MNHNS; CDR2 reads SASEGT. Trimming removed 1 base from V and 2 bases from J; junction bases left unmatched: 2. The CDR3 has 14 amino acids.

The V and J genes are TRBV9 and TRBJ2-1; 8 bases line up with TRBD1. J gave up 7 bases and V 0 bases, and 9 bases lay outside the gene matches. Germline V gene lookup returns CDR1 SGDLS and CDR2 YYNGEE. The CDR3 is 16 amino acids. The CDR3 DNA sequence: TGTGCCAGCAGCGTAGCTGGTACAGGGGGATGGAATGAGCAGTTCTTC. Translating it yields CASSVAGTGGWNEQFF.